This TCR beta chain was documented in a study of identifying expanded T cells in peripheral blood. Study outcomes and limitations: Differentially abundant clones: about 1.2 between replicates, 16.4 at approximately 13 days, around 19 at four. Roughly two-week clone count variance significantly increased as total template count grew.

Remarks on this clone: Its antigen remains unidentified.

Sequencing was performed with immunoSEQ multiplex PCR; in TCRdb, only in-frame clones are kept and a portion is missing. The table shows about 94,000 clones, with approximately 88% occurring only once. Collection occurred without any documented infections or immune events in donors. This CDR3 has 17 residues. With V trimmed by 0 bases and J by 1 base, 4 bases remained unmatched. The germline V gene encodes CDR1 MGHRA and CDR2 YSYEKL. The V call is TRBV4-1, the J call TRBJ2-1; TRBD2 agrees at 9 bases. The TCR comes from a person aged 18 to 75 in good health. Sequencing used blood. The CDR3 DNA reads TGCGCCAGCAGCCAAGAAGGTGCGGGAGGGTCCTACAATGAGCAGTTCTTC. Amino acid sequence: CASSQEGAGGSYNEQFF.